Following are 32 T cell receptor beta chains from one sample sequenced in a study of shared clonotypes between healthy human individuals. TCRdb keeps only in-frame clones here, not all; method: immunoSEQ multiplex PCR. The sample gives 550,000 to 800,000 clones, under 80% of which show up once; around 1.6% is in the top ten. The specimen sequenced was memory CD4+ T cells sorted from blood. As for subset: CD45RA-negative fraction. The receptors were sampled from a woman aged 30 to 39 in good health.

This clone was seen a handful of times. This chain connects TRBV2 to TRBJ1-5, with unresolved D. CDR1 and CDR2 (germline): SNHLY, FYNNEI. The V gene lost 8 bases and the J gene lost 0 bases, with 8 bases spanning the gap. The CDR3 runs to 13 residues. CDR3 loop: CASRQYSNQPQHF. The CDR3, as DNA: TGTGCCAGCCGGCAGTATAGCAATCAGCCCCAGCATTTT.

With respect to this clone: The sample has other DNA sequences that encode this CDR3 too. The rearrangement joins TRBV27 to TRBJ2-7; possibly TRBD2 for D (6 bases). Trimming shortened V by 2 bases and J by 3 bases, and 8 bases separated the two germline ends. The germline V gene encodes CDR1 MNHEY and CDR2 SMNVEV (reference sequence). The CDR3 is made up of 13 amino acids. This chain's CDR3 is CASSLRGSYEQYF. The CDR3 region has the DNA TGTGCCAGCAGTTTACGGGGGAGCTACGAGCAGTACTTC.

This clone was detected only once. One end of the junction is discordant with germline, which a read error may explain. The rearrangement uses TRBV2 and TRBJ2-2, with a weak D call TRBD2 (6 bases). CDR3 length: 16 amino acids. Germline V gene data show CDR1 as SNHLY and CDR2 as FYNNEI. CDR3 loop: CASSEVAGPNTGELLF. In nucleotides, the CDR3 is TGTGCCAGCAGTGAAGTGGCGGGGCCGAACACCGGGGAGCTGCTTTTT.

This clone occurred a few times. V is TRBV11-1 and J is TRBJ2-3; TRBD2 aligns across 14 bases. V trimming: 5 bases; J trimming: 5 bases; junction bases outside the gene matches: 9. Germline V gene lookup returns CDR1 SGHAT and CDR2 FQDESV (reference sequence). CDR3 size: 17 residues. The CDR3 protein is CASSPGTSGSSGDTQYF. CDR3 nucleotides: TGTGCCAGCAGCCCCGGGACTAGCGGGAGTTCGGGAGATACGCAGTATTTT.

The genes are TRBV6-6 and TRBJ2-7, with 7 bases identical to TRBD2. V lost 2 bases, J lost 2 bases, and 6 bases stayed unmatched. The germline gives CDR1 MNHNY, CDR2 SVGAGI (reference sequence). This CDR3 has 15 amino acids. The CDR3 DNA reads TGTGCCAGCAGTTACAGCGGGATCTCTCCCTACGAGCAGTACTTC. It yields the protein CASSYSGISPYEQYF.

V gene TRBV19 combines with J gene TRBJ2-5, with 8 nucleotides matching TRBD1. Germline CDR1 LNHDA, CDR2 SQIVND (reference sequence). This CDR3 contains 16 residues. Germline trimming cut 6 bases from V and 9 bases from J; bases unmatched to any gene: 18. The CDR3 sequence is CASSPPGQASKGAQYF. The DNA of the CDR3 is TGTGCCAGTAGCCCCCCGGGACAGGCTTCGAAAGGCGCCCAGTACTTC.

Concerning this clone itself: Possible read error: a much larger clone is one base away. The sample holds other DNA sequences that translate to the same CDR3. This sequence joins TRBV5-1 and TRBJ2-3; D possibly corresponds to TRBD1 (7 bases). Trimming took 0 bases from V and 6 from J, leaving 11 bases between them. The CDR3 has 14 amino acids. Germline V lookup: CDR1 SGHRS, CDR2 YFSETQ. The CDR3 DNA reads TGCGCCAGCAGCTTGGGCCAGGGGGGCGATACGCAGTATTTT. Translated, it gives CASSLGQGGDTQYF.

The chain carries TRBV30 and TRBJ1-3; D not certain. The CDR3 sequence is 15 residues long. Trimming stripped 1 base from V and 2 bases from J, with 12 bases between. Germline-derived CDR1 and CDR2 are GTSNPN and SVGIG (reference sequence). In DNA, the CDR3 is TGTGCCTGGAGTGAAGGCTTAAATACTGGAAACACCATATATTTT. Protein: CAWSEGLNTGNTIYF.

The chain joins TRBV5-1 to TRBJ1-1; D remains ambiguous. The germline gives CDR1 SGHRS, CDR2 YFSETQ. This CDR3 region has 16 residues. V dropped 3 bases and J dropped 2 bases, with 17 bases sitting between them. CDR3 in DNA: TGCGCCAGCAGCTCCGCGGTTCTGGCGGGAAACACTGAAGCTTTCTTT. Protein product: CASSSAVLAGNTEAFF.

This clone was seen more than once but under ten times. J is TRBJ2-7 and V is TRBV11-3; either TRBD1 or TRBD2 may supply D (6 bases each). The germline gives CDR1 SGHNT, CDR2 YENEEA. The CDR3 sequence is 14 residues long. Trimming cost V 1 base and J 4 bases, with 11 bases left between them. In DNA form, the CDR3 reads TGTGCCAGCAGCTTAGGTACAGGGAGGTACGAGCAGTACTTC. This translates into CASSLGTGRYEQYF.

J is TRBJ2-7 and V is TRBV27, with 7 bases lining up with TRBD1. Trimming at V came to 5 bases and at J to 2 bases, leaving 3 bases not matched to a gene. The CDR3 runs to 13 residues. Looked up from germline, CDR1 is MNHEY and CDR2 is SMNVEV (reference sequence). CDR3 nucleotides: TGTGCCAGCAGTCCCGGGACAGCCTACGAGCAGTACTTC. The encoded protein is CASSPGTAYEQYF.

The chain has TRBV10-1 and TRBJ2-3, with 13 bases that match TRBD2. V shed 1 base, J shed 1 base, and the junction held 5 bases outside the gene matches. CDR1 and CDR2 (germline): WNHNN, SYGVQD (reference sequence). The CDR3 contains 18 residues. The DNA for the CDR3 is TGCGCCAGCAGTGAGTGGACTAGCGGGAGTGCGGGCACAGATACGCAGTATTTT. This codes for CASSEWTSGSAGTDTQYF.

V and J are TRBV6-1 and TRBJ1-5; TRBD1 is a possible D gene (6 bases). Trimming stripped 4 bases from V and 2 bases from J, with 15 bases between. The germline CDR1 and CDR2 sequences are MNHNS and SASEGT. The length of the CDR3 is 16 residues. CDR3 nucleotide sequence: TGTGCCAGCAGTGGAGGGGGGTTAGGGGGCAATCAGCCCCAGCATTTT. This sequence encodes CASSGGGLGGNQPQHF.

The chain employs TRBV29-1 and TRBJ2-3, with 8 nucleotides matching TRBD2. J lost 0 bases, V lost 8 bases, and 4 bases had no gene match. From germline, CDR1 is SQVTM and CDR2 ANQGSEA. The CDR3 is made up of 13 amino acids. The CDR3 bases are TGCAGCAACATAGCGGGGAGCACAGATACGCAGTATTTT. Translating gives CSNIAGSTDTQYF.

This clone was observed a few times. This CDR3 is also generated by other DNA sequences in the sample. The chain recombines TRBV4-2 with TRBJ1-5; D gene ambiguous. The V end was cut by 4 bases, the J end by 5 bases, with 9 bases between. CDR1 and CDR2 (germline): LGHNA, YNFKEQ. The CDR3 has 13 residues. The CDR3 sequence is CASSPRPDQPQHF. The CDR3 coding sequence is TGTGCCAGCAGCCCTAGACCGGATCAGCCCCAGCATTTT.

The rearrangement uses TRBV5-1 and TRBJ2-1; D is unresolved. V lost 4 bases to trimming and J lost 5 bases, with 16 bases between them. This CDR3 has 15 residues. In germline, CDR1 is SGHRS, CDR2 YFSETQ. The CDR3 is CASSVLSFADNEQFF. The CDR3 nucleotides read TGCGCCAGCAGCGTGCTAAGCTTCGCGGACAATGAGCAGTTCTTC.

The V gene is TRBV28, the J gene TRBJ2-5; possibly TRBD1 for D (6 bases). Germline values: CDR1 MDHEN, CDR2 SYDVKM. V lost 3 bases to trimming and J lost 7 bases, with 18 bases between them. This CDR3 is 15 amino acids long. CDR3 amino acids: CASSFPGVELGTQYF. CDR3 sequence (DNA): TGTGCCAGCAGTTTCCCAGGGGTGGAGCTAGGGACCCAGTACTTC.

This clone was recorded once. The CDR3 loop reads CAIGGASGEQYF. Written as DNA, the CDR3 is TGTGCCATAGGGGGCGCCTCTGGGGAGCAGTACTTC. The V and J genes are TRBV10-3 and TRBJ2-7; 7 bases map to TRBD1. The CDR3 is 12 residues long. Germline V lookup: CDR1 ENHRY, CDR2 SYGVKD. V shed 9 bases and J 7 bases; nucleotides not matched to a gene: 9.

This clone was recorded a few times. The chain uses TRBV2 and TRBJ2-2; D remains unclear. The CDR3 sequence is 15 residues long. Germline V gene sequence: CDR1 SNHLY, CDR2 FYNNEI. V lost 4 bases, J lost 2 bases, and 11 bases lay in between. CDR3 protein: CASSGSFLNTGELFF. CDR3 bases: TGTGCCAGCAGTGGATCATTCTTAAACACCGGGGAGCTGTTTTTT.

The chain links TRBV28 to TRBJ2-2; D unresolved. CDR3 size: 13 residues. CDR1 and CDR2 from the germline V gene are MDHEN and SYDVKM. The germline V and J ends were trimmed by 6 bases and 5 bases, with 10 bases remaining between them. The CDR3 loop is CASSQRRTGELFF. DNA of the CDR3: TGTGCCAGCAGCCAAAGGCGGACCGGGGAGCTGTTTTTT.

The V call is TRBV6-1, the J call TRBJ1-2, with D hard to call. The CDR3 is 15 residues long. The V end was cut by 3 bases, the J end by 4 bases, with 15 bases between. CDR1 MNHNS and CDR2 SASEGT come from the germline V gene. CDR3 in DNA: TGTGCCAGCAGTGACAGGTCCACCGTGAGCTATGGCTACACCTTC. Translated, it gives CASSDRSTVSYGYTF.

The rearrangement uses TRBV7-3 and TRBJ2-5; TRBD2 aligns across 12 bases. Germline CDR1 SGHTA, CDR2 FQGTGA. V lost 2 bases and J lost 4; bases outside the gene matches: 8. This CDR3 has 17 amino acids. The CDR3 coding sequence is TGTGCCAGCAGCTTAGGGTCTAGCGGGAGGGGTACAGAGACCCAGTACTTC. This translates into CASSLGSSGRGTETQYF.

The V gene is TRBV7-9, the J gene TRBJ2-2; unclear D gene. Germline lookup yields CDR1 SEHNR and CDR2 FQNEAQ (reference sequence). CDR3 length: 16 residues. The germline V and J ends were trimmed by 6 bases and 7 bases, with 21 bases remaining between them. The CDR3: CASSPLVPEVRGELFF. CDR3 coding DNA: TGTGCCAGCAGTCCCCTAGTTCCCGAAGTCCGCGGGGAGCTGTTTTTT.

This clone was seen just once. The chain is built from TRBV18 and TRBJ2-7; TRBD2 might be the D (6 bases). V lost 3 bases, J lost 7 bases, and 19 bases lay in between. CDR3 size: 15 residues. The germline V gene encodes CDR1 KGHSH and CDR2 LQKENI. The DNA of the CDR3 is TGTGCCAGCTCACCGACGCGGGAACGAACTAGGGAGCAGTACTTC. As protein: CASSPTRERTREQYF.

In its sample, this clone was seen a few times. V usage is TRBV4-2 and J usage is TRBJ2-7, with D tentatively TRBD2 (5 bases). This CDR3 is built from 15 residues. Germline lookup yields CDR1 LGHNA and CDR2 YNFKEQ. V gave up 0 bases and J gave up 6 bases, with 15 bases separating them. For the CDR3, the DNA is TGTGCCAGCAGCCAAGATCGCGACCTAGCAGCCGAGCAGTACTTC. The encoded protein is CASSQDRDLAAEQYF.

About this clone: Since a much larger clone is just one base distant, this may be a read error. The sample has other DNA sequences that encode this CDR3 too. The V call is TRBV2, the J call TRBJ2-7, with 7 bases that match TRBD1. After removal of 6 bases from V and 4 bases from J, the junction contained 3 bases not matched to a gene. CDR1 is SNHLY and CDR2 is FYNNEI in the germline V gene. This CDR3 is built from 12 residues. The DNA of the CDR3 is TGTGCCAGCAGCTCACAGGGGTACGAGCAGTACTTC. This encodes CASSSQGYEQYF.

This chain joins TRBV5-5 and TRBJ2-2; D unresolved. Germline loops: CDR1 SGHKS, CDR2 YYEKEE (reference sequence). With 2 bases removed from V and 0 bases from J, the gap between germline ends came to 14 bases. The CDR3 loop spans 17 amino acids. CDR3 loop: CASSFLLRFANTGELFF. The CDR3 nucleotides read TGTGCCAGCAGCTTCCTGTTGCGGTTCGCGAACACCGGGGAGCTGTTTTTT.

J is TRBJ2-3 and V is TRBV10-3; D not certain. V lost 0 bases, J lost 0 bases, and 13 bases lay in between. The germline V gene encodes CDR1 ENHRY and CDR2 SYGVKD. The CDR3 is 17 residues long. The CDR3 nucleotides read TGTGCCATCAGTGAGTCAGTCGGTTCCGGGAGCACAGATACGCAGTATTTT. It yields the protein CAISESVGSGSTDTQYF.

The chain recombines TRBV11-3 with TRBJ2-7, with TRBD2 identical over 11 bases. The germline gives CDR1 SGHNT, CDR2 YENEEA. V was clipped by 5 bases and J by 6 bases; unmatched bases: 9. This CDR3 has 15 residues. The CDR3 DNA reads TGTGCCAGCAGCACACTTAGCGGGAGGGCTCCCGAGCAGTACTTC. It translates to CASSTLSGRAPEQYF. The variable domain in full, with the rest retrieved from reference TRBV11-3 and TRBJ2-7, is EAGVVQSPRYKIIEKKQPVAFWCNPISGHNTLYWYLQNLGQGPELLIRYENEEAVDDSQLPKDRFSAERLKGVDSTLKIQPAELGDSAVYLCASSTLSGRAPEQYFGPGTRLTVT.

The chain couples TRBV7-9 to TRBJ1-1, with D perhaps TRBD1 (5 bases). The CDR3 runs to 15 residues. The germline V gene has CDR1 SEHNR and CDR2 FQNEAQ (reference sequence). V shed 1 base and J shed 0 bases, with 9 bases lying between them. CDR3 in DNA: TGTGCCAGCAGCTTAGAGATAGGGGTGAACACTGAAGCTTTCTTT. Amino acids: CASSLEIGVNTEAFF.

The chain joins TRBV6-5 to TRBJ2-2, with a tentative D call TRBD2 (6 bases). Trimming shortened V by 6 bases and J by 3 bases, and 11 bases separated the two germline ends. Germline loops: CDR1 MNHEY, CDR2 SVGAGI. The CDR3 extends over 14 amino acids. The CDR3 here is CASRLGLYTGELFF. CDR3 in DNA: TGTGCCAGCAGGTTGGGACTCTACACCGGGGAGCTGTTTTTT.

The rearrangement links TRBV28 to TRBJ1-2, with a possible D match to TRBD1 (6 bases). V lost 2 bases and J lost 4, with 11 bases in between. From germline, CDR1 is MDHEN and CDR2 SYDVKM. CDR3 size: 14 residues. The CDR3 spells CASSLGQGLYGYTF. The CDR3 DNA is TGTGCCAGCAGTTTAGGCCAGGGGCTCTATGGCTACACCTTC.